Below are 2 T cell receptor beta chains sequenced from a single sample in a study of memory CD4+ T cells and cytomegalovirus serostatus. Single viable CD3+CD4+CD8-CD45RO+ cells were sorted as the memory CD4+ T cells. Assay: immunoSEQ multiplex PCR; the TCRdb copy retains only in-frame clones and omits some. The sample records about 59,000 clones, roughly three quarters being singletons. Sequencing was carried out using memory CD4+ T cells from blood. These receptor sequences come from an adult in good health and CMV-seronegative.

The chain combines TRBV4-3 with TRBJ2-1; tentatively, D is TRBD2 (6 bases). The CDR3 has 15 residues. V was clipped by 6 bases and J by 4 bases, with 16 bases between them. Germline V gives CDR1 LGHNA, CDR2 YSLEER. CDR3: CASRGTQKGYNEQFF. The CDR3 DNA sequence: TGCGCCAGCAGAGGGACTCAAAAGGGATACAATGAGCAGTTCTTC.

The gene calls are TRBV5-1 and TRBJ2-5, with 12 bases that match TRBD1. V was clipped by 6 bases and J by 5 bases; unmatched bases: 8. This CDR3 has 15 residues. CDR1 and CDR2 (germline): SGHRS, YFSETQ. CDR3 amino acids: CASIAGTGGMETQYF. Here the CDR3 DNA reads TGCGCCAGCATCGCCGGGACAGGGGGCATGGAGACCCAGTACTTC. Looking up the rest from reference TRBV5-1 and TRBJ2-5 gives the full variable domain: KAGVTQTPRYLIKTRGQQVTLSCSPISGHRSVSWYQQTPGQGLQFLFEYFSETQRNKGNFPGRFSGRQFSNSRSEMNVSTLELGDSALYLCASIAGTGGMETQYFGPGTRLLVL.